A selection of T cell receptor beta chains follows, all from one sample in a study of Ad26.COV2.S vaccination and SARS-CoV-2 variants. The repertoire was sequenced with immunoSEQ multiplex PCR; TCRdb's copy has only in-frame clones and lacks some. This table holds more than 300,000 clones, 85% found once. The starting material was peripheral blood, obtained in a trial of Ad26.COV2.S vaccine versus placebo. The receptors here all came from a person aged 18-60 years who received the Ad26.COV2.S COVID-19 vaccine or a placebo. Both conserved end residues are part of each CDR3. D genes are given only for firm matches. Where a row states a size, it is once, few, many or the class of an expanded clone; other rows omit it.

v_call	clone_size	j_call	d_call	cdr3_nt	cdr3_aa
TRBV19	.	TRBJ2-1	TRBD1	TGTGCCAGTAGGACACAGGGGTTTAGGCAGTTCTTC	CASRTQGFRQFF
TRBV5-4	once	TRBJ2-3	TRBD2	TGTGCCAGCAGCCTCTCTATACTAGCGGGTCCCCACACAGATACGCAGTATTTT	CASSLSILAGPHTDTQYF
TRBV6-2/TRBV6-3	.	TRBJ2-1	TRBD2	TGTGCCAGCAGTCTTACGGGGGGGCGGTCAACTGAGCAGTTCTTC	CASSLTGGRSTEQFF
TRBV15	.	TRBJ1-4	.	TGTGCCACCAGCAGAGGGGCCGGCACGGCTAATGAAAAACTGTTTTTT	CATSRGAGTANEKLFF
TRBV15	.	TRBJ1-4	TRBD1	TGTGCCACCAGCAGACCCGGACAGGGAACAACTAATGAAAAACTGTTTTTT	CATSRPGQGTTNEKLFF
TRBV5-6	.	TRBJ2-5	.	TGTGCCAGCAGCTTGGCGGTAGGAGAGACCCAGTACTTC	CASSLAVGETQYF
TRBV9	.	TRBJ2-7	TRBD2	TGTGCCAGCAGCGGGACTAGCGGGGGATTCTACGAGCAGTACTTC	CASSGTSGGFYEQYF
TRBV4-1	once	TRBJ1-1	.	TGCGCCAGCAGCCAAGATGAGGTGGGGGGCACTGAAGCTTTCTTT	CASSQDEVGGTEAFF
TRBV25-1	.	TRBJ2-5	TRBD2	TGTGCCAGCAGTGGGGCGGGGGGAAAAGAGACCCAGTACTTC	CASSGAGGKETQYF
TRBV2	.	TRBJ2-1	TRBD1	TGTGCCAGCAGGCTGCAGGGGGCGGCGTATAATGAGCAGTTCTTC	CASRLQGAAYNEQFF
TRBV10-3	.	TRBJ2-1	.	TGTGCCATCTCCTTATACAATGAGCAGTTCTTC	CAISLYNEQFF
TRBV3-1/TRBV3-2	.	TRBJ1-4	TRBD1	TGTGCCAGCAGCAGGACAGGGTCTAATGAAAAACTGTTTTTT	CASSRTGSNEKLFF
TRBV6-5	.	TRBJ2-7	.	TGTGCCAGCAGTTCCTACAGGGTGGGGACCTACGAGCAGTACTTC	CASSSYRVGTYEQYF
TRBV19	.	TRBJ1-1	TRBD1	TGTGCCAGTAGTACACCATACAGGGGGCGAATCACTGAAGCTTTCTTT	CASSTPYRGRITEAFF
TRBV19	.	TRBJ2-3	.	TGTGCCAGTAGTATAGATGGGAGAGGCGCCACAGATACGCAGTATTTT	CASSIDGRGATDTQYF
TRBV11-3	.	TRBJ1-1	.	TGTGCCAGCAGCTTAGACAGGGACACTGAAGCTTTCTTT	CASSLDRDTEAFF
TRBV5-4	.	TRBJ1-4	.	TGTGCCAGCAGCCAAAGGACAGCAACTAATGAAAAACTGTTTTTT	CASSQRTATNEKLFF
TRBV16	.	TRBJ1-1	TRBD1	TGTGCCAGCAGACCGGACAGGGCCGGAGGAGCTTTCTTT	CASRPDRAGGAFF
TRBV3-1/TRBV3-2	once	TRBJ2-5	.	TGTGCCAGCAGCCAAGCTAGGAGGGGGTTACGAGGTCGAGAGACCCAGTACTTC	CASSQARRGLRGRETQYF
TRBV4-1	.	TRBJ1-4	TRBD1	TGCGCCAGCAGCCCGAAGGGGGCGGCCATACATGAAAAACTGTTTTTT	CASSPKGAAIHEKLFF
TRBV6-5	once	TRBJ1-4	.	TGTGCCAGCAGTAGGGACAATAGTGAAAAACTGTTTTTT	CASSRDNSEKLFF
TRBV24-1	.	TRBJ2-2	.	TGTGCCACCAGTGACCTACCAGGGGCTAACACCGGGGAGCTGTTTTTT	CATSDLPGANTGELFF
TRBV7-9	few	TRBJ2-3	.	TGTGCCAGTAACAGGGGAGGTGCAGATACGCAGTATTTT	CASNRGGADTQYF
TRBV7-9	.	TRBJ2-7	.	TGTGCCAGCAGCTTACGGGGGGCGAGCAATCCCTACGAGCAGTACTTC	CASSLRGASNPYEQYF
TRBV12-3/TRBV12-4	once	TRBJ2-2	TRBD1	TGTGCCAGCAGTTCTAGGGGGCCCGGGGAGCTGTTTTTT	CASSSRGPGELFF
TRBV9	.	TRBJ2-5	TRBD2	TGTGCCAGCAGCGCCTCATACGGGGGGATCGAGACCCAGTACTTC	CASSASYGGIETQYF
TRBV21-1	.	TRBJ1-6	.	TGTGCCAGCAGCGTTGAATACCGGACAGTCGGCTCACCCCTCCACTTT	CASSVEYRTVGSPLHF
TRBV18	many	TRBJ1-3	.	TGTGCCAGCTCACCGGAAGGCGCAGGCTCTGGAAACACCATATATTTT	CASSPEGAGSGNTIYF
TRBV14	.	TRBJ2-1	.	TGTGCCAGCAGCCACATAGGGCAAGGTTTCCATGAGCAGTTCTTC	CASSHIGQGFHEQFF
TRBV12-5	.	TRBJ1-1	.	TGTGCTAGTGGTATGGGGACGGTGAACACTGAAGCTTTCTTT	CASGMGTVNTEAFF
TRBV6-1	.	TRBJ1-4	.	TGTGCCAGCAGTGAAGCCCTGGGGGGCGGTAATGAAAAACTGTTTTTT	CASSEALGGGNEKLFF
TRBV19	.	TRBJ1-5	.	TGTGCCAGTAGTATGAGGGACATTAGCAATCAGCCCCAGCATTTT	CASSMRDISNQPQHF
TRBV28	.	TRBJ2-2	TRBD1	TGTGCCAGCAGTGGACAGGGGGGCACCGGGGAGCTGTTTTTT	CASSGQGGTGELFF
TRBV29-1	once	TRBJ2-2	.	TGCAGCGTTAGAGGGGGATCCGGGGAGCTGTTTTTT	CSVRGGSGELFF
TRBV5-1	.	TRBJ2-5	.	TGCGCCAGCAGCTTGGTTAGAGAGACCCAGTACTTC	CASSLVRETQYF
TRBV7-2	.	TRBJ2-1	.	TGTGCCAGCAGTTTCGAACCGGAGTACAATGAGCAGTTCTTC	CASSFEPEYNEQFF